This TCR beta chain was obtained from a study of cytotoxic CD8 clonotypes in ibrutinib-treated CLL. Study-wide context: Samples yielded averages of roughly 250,000 productive templates and some 94,000 productive rearrangements.

Cryopreserved PBMCs supplied roughly 2.1 micrograms of genomic DNA for TCR beta libraries. The study's findings and limits: Circulating CD8+ T-cell counts were tracked by baseline clonality, which exceeded that of age-matched healthy donors. The clonality went up when patients responded to ibrutinib and dropped back toward baseline at progression.

On this clone itself: What it recognizes is unknown.

Sequencing used immunoSEQ multiplex PCR; TCRdb keeps in-frame clones, though not all of them. The sample holds some 150,000 clones, 70% to 80% seen once. Germline CDR1 and CDR2: LNHDA and SQIVND (reference sequence). The CDR3 is 16 amino acids. After removal of 4 bases from V and 3 bases from J, the junction contained 10 bases not matched to a gene. This sequence originates from a human donor with chronic lymphocytic leukemia. This sequence joins TRBV19 and TRBJ2-5; TRBD1 matches at 8 bases. The sequenced sample was PBMCs, obtained after 12 months of ibrutinib treatment. The CDR3 sequence: CASSRTRTGSEETQYF. CDR3 in DNA: TGTGCCAGTAGTAGAACCAGGACAGGGAGTGAAGAGACCCAGTACTTC.